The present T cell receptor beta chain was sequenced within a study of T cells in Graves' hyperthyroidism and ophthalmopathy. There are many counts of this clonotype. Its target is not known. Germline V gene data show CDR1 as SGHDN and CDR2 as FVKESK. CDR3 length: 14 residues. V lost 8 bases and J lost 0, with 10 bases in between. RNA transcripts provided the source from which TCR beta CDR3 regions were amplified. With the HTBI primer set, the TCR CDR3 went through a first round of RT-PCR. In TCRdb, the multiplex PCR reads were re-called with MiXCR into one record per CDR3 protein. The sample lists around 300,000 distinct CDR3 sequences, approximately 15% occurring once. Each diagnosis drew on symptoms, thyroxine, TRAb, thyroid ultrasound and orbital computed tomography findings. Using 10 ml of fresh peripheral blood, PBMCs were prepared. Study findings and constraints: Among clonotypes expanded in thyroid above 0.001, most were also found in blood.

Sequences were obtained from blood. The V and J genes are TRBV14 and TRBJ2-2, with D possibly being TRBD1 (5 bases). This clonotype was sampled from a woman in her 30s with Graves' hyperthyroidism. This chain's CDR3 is CASRTHANTGELFF. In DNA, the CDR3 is TGTGCCAGCCGGACACACGCGAACACCGGGGAGCTGTTTTTT.